The 21 T cell receptor beta chains below come from one sample, sequenced in a study of PD-L1 blockade in urothelial cancer. Time point noted: pretreatment peripheral blood. The repertoire was sequenced with immunoSEQ multiplex PCR; TCRdb's copy has only in-frame clones and lacks some. The data show around 79,000 clones, around four fifths seen once. Sequencing was performed on PBMCs, taken around atezolizumab (anti-PD-L1) treatment. The source is a man between 35 and 55 years old with urothelial cancer.

The chain couples TRBV7-2 to TRBJ2-7; D might be TRBD2 (6 bases). The germline CDR1 and CDR2 sequences are SGHTA and FQGNSA. V was clipped by 2 bases and J by 3 bases, with 11 bases between them. The CDR3 loop spans 14 amino acids. Here the CDR3 DNA reads TGTGCCAGCAGCTTACAGACAGCGGGCTACGAGCAGTACTTC. Protein: CASSLQTAGYEQYF.

J is TRBJ2-7 and V is TRBV7-2; the D is unclear. The germline gives CDR1 SGHTA, CDR2 FQGNSA. The V end was cut by 2 bases, the J end by 2 bases, with 4 bases between. The CDR3 spans 12 residues. The CDR3 is CASSLYTYEQYF. The CDR3 bases are TGTGCCAGCAGCTTATATACCTACGAGCAGTACTTC.

The V and J genes are TRBV29-1 and TRBJ1-2; the D is unclear. Per the germline V gene, CDR1 is SQVTM and CDR2 is ANQGSEA. The CDR3 totals 15 residues. V lost 3 bases and J lost 0, with 14 bases in between. As DNA, the CDR3 is TGCAGCGTTGACCAGGTGGCGGGAGCTAACTATGGCTACACCTTC. Amino acid sequence: CSVDQVAGANYGYTF.

CDR3 amino acids: CASSPGTLNTEAFF. DNA for the CDR3: TGTGCCAGCAGCCCGGGGACATTGAACACTGAAGCTTTCTTT. The rearrangement uses TRBV11-2 and TRBJ1-1; D possibly corresponds to TRBD1 (6 bases). The CDR3 extends over 14 amino acids. Looked up from germline, CDR1 is SGHAT and CDR2 is FQNNGV. Trimming pared 5 bases from V and 0 bases from J, leaving 10 bases between.

CDR3 loop: CSVTTGDEQYF. CDR3 in DNA: TGCAGCGTGACGACAGGGGACGAGCAGTACTTC. The chain is built from TRBV29-1 and TRBJ2-7; the match to TRBD1 covers 8 bases. The V and J ends lost 6 bases and 5 bases, in that order; junction bases with no gene match: 3. Germline V gene lookup returns CDR1 SQVTM and CDR2 ANQGSEA. The length of the CDR3 is 11 residues.

Only one count was recorded for this clone. This chain connects TRBV30 to TRBJ2-7; 14 nucleotides agree with TRBD2. Trimming took 7 bases from V and 0 from J; bases not matched to a gene: 11. The germline V gene encodes CDR1 GTSNPN and CDR2 SVGIG (reference sequence). The CDR3 runs 17 residues. CDR3 protein: CALTSGRVSWSSYEQYF. For the CDR3, the DNA is TGTGCCTTGACTAGCGGGAGGGTTAGTTGGAGCTCCTACGAGCAGTACTTC.

V and J are TRBV5-4 and TRBJ1-1, with a tentative D call TRBD1 (6 bases). V shed 4 bases and J shed 1 base, with 14 bases lying between them. Germline lookup yields CDR1 SGHNT and CDR2 YYREEE (reference sequence). The CDR3 extends over 15 amino acids. The CDR3 nucleotides are TGTGCCAGCAGCATGGGGACATCTAAGAACACTGAAGCTTTCTTT. This codes for CASSMGTSKNTEAFF. The variable domain in full, with the rest retrieved from reference TRBV5-4 and TRBJ1-1, is ETGVTQSPTHLIKTRGQQVTLRCSSQSGHNTVSWYQQALGQGPQFIFQYYREEENGRGNFPPRFSGLQFPNYSSELNVNALELDDSALYLCASSMGTSKNTEAFFGQGTRLTVV.

V usage is TRBV6-5 and J usage is TRBJ2-4, with TRBD2 matching 8 bases. CDR3 length equals 15 residues. Germline values: CDR1 MNHEY, CDR2 SVGAGI. Trimming cost V 7 bases and J 3 bases; bases outside gene matches: 8. The CDR3 DNA is TGTGCCAGCACTCCCGCGGGAGGCCACAAAAACATTCAGTACTTC. Amino acid sequence: CASTPAGGHKNIQYF.

The rearrangement links TRBV19 to TRBJ2-5; 12 bases line up with TRBD2. Per the germline V gene, CDR1 is LNHDA and CDR2 is SQIVND (reference sequence). V dropped 6 bases and J dropped 5; count of bases not matched to a gene: 7. The CDR3 is made up of 15 amino acids. The CDR3 coding sequence is TGTGCCAGTAGCACAGGACTAGCGGGACGGGAGACCCAGTACTTC. Amino acid sequence: CASSTGLAGRETQYF.

The chain joins TRBV1 to TRBJ2-7; the DNA was not compared with TRBD2, the D call given in the table. TRBV1 is assigned pseudogene status. This CDR3 comprises 15 residues. The CDR3 protein is CTSSQEGEVVDEQYF. The DNA for the CDR3 is TGCACCAGCAGCCAAGAGGGAGAAGTGGTGGACGAGCAGTACTTC.

The CDR3: CASSPLITGSGANVLTF. CDR3 nucleotide sequence: TGTGCCAGCAGCCCCCTTATCACGGGCTCTGGGGCCAACGTCCTGACTTTC. The chain couples TRBV11-2 to TRBJ2-6; D remains unclear. The length of the CDR3 is 17 residues. Germline-derived CDR1 and CDR2 are SGHAT and FQNNGV. The V gene lost 5 bases and the J gene lost 0 bases, with 14 bases spanning the gap.

This chain connects TRBV4-2 to TRBJ1-1; weak D call: TRBD1 (6 bases). V was shortened by 4 bases and J by 0 bases, with 21 bases between the two germline ends. Germline V gene lookup returns CDR1 LGHNA and CDR2 YNFKEQ. This CDR3 region has 18 residues. The CDR3 loop is CASSLAGAKVNVNTEAFF. The DNA for the CDR3 is TGTGCCAGCAGCCTCGCGGGGGCAAAAGTTAATGTGAACACTGAAGCTTTCTTT.

V is TRBV19 and J is TRBJ1-2; perhaps TRBD1 as D (5 bases). Germline CDR1 reads LNHDA; CDR2 reads SQIVND (reference sequence). The CDR3 has 15 amino acids. V gave up 5 bases and J gave up 5 bases, with 18 bases separating them. CDR3 protein: CASSSRQGSAYGYTF. DNA for the CDR3: TGTGCCAGTAGTTCTCGGCAGGGTTCTGCATATGGCTACACCTTC.

This sequence joins TRBV29-1 and TRBJ2-7; 7 bases match TRBD1. The J segment lost 2 bases and the V segment lost 6 bases, leaving 4 bases of the junction unmatched. Looked up from germline, CDR1 is SQVTM and CDR2 is ANQGSEA. The CDR3 sequence is 12 residues long. CDR3 DNA: TGCAGCGTGCAGGGACAGACCTACGAGCAGTACTTC. Protein sequence: CSVQGQTYEQYF.

V is TRBV29-1 and J is TRBJ2-7; 7 bases are shared with TRBD1. CDR3 size: 15 residues. The J segment lost 1 base and the V segment lost 4 bases, leaving 10 bases of the junction unmatched. Germline CDR1 SQVTM, CDR2 ANQGSEA. As DNA, the CDR3 is TGCAGCGTTGGGACGGACAGGCAAGCTTCCTACGAGCAGTACTTC. Translated: CSVGTDRQASYEQYF.

The V call is TRBV19, the J call TRBJ1-2; D may be TRBD1 (5 bases). The V end was cut by 3 bases, the J end by 10 bases, with 15 bases between. Germline assignment: CDR1 LNHDA and CDR2 SQIVND (reference sequence). The CDR3 is 13 residues long. The DNA for the CDR3 is TGTGCCAGTAGTATCATGGGACTCAGATTCTACACCTTC. It translates to CASSIMGLRFYTF. Drawing the rest from reference TRBV19 and TRBJ1-2, the complete variable domain is DGGITQSPKYLFRKEGQNVTLSCEQNLNHDAMYWYRQDPGQGLRLIYYSQIVNDFQKGDIAEGYSVSREKKESFPLTVTSAQKNPTAFYLCASSIMGLRFYTFGSGTRLTVV.

The chain uses TRBV9 and TRBJ2-3; a weak D match, TRBD2 (6 bases). The CDR3 loop spans 15 amino acids. Germline V CDR1 and CDR2: SGDLS, YYNGEE. Trimming pared 0 bases from V and 4 bases from J, leaving 12 bases between. CDR3 protein: CASSVVDSGSDTQYF. For the CDR3, the DNA is TGTGCCAGCAGCGTAGTGGATAGCGGTTCAGATACGCAGTATTTT. The complete variable domain, with remaining parts taken from reference TRBV9 and TRBJ2-3, reads DSGVTQTPKHLITATGQRVTLRCSPRSGDLSVYWYQQSLDQGLQFLIQYYNGEERAKGNILERFSAQQFPDLHSELNLSSLELGDSALYFCASSVVDSGSDTQYFGPGTRLTVL.

The chain uses TRBV10-3 and TRBJ2-3; a weak D match, TRBD2 (7 bases). The CDR3 length is 12 residues. Trimming left V 11 bases short and J 5 bases short, with 14 bases between. Germline CDR1 is ENHRY and CDR2 is SYGVKD. CDR3 DNA: TGTGCCGTCCAGGGGAGGGGAGATACGCAGTATTTT. Encoded protein: CAVQGRGDTQYF.

This clone has only a few counts. V usage is TRBV7-6 and J usage is TRBJ2-1; unclear D gene. V was clipped by 5 bases and J by 3 bases, with 14 bases between them. The CDR3 has 15 amino acids. Per the germline V gene, CDR1 is SGHVS and CDR2 is FNYEAQ. The CDR3 nucleotides are TGTGCCAGCAGCGCCGAGGTCACGATCTACAATGAGCAGTTCTTC. Amino acid sequence: CASSAEVTIYNEQFF.

This clone has just one count. This sequence joins TRBV19 and TRBJ2-2; D is undetermined. The CDR3 has 14 amino acids. V gave up 8 bases and J gave up 0 bases, with 10 bases separating them. Looked up from germline, CDR1 is LNHDA and CDR2 is SQIVND (reference sequence). CDR3 coding DNA: TGTGCCAGTCGGTGGGCTACGAACACCGGGGAGCTGTTTTTT. Translation: CASRWATNTGELFF.

V usage is TRBV6-6 and J usage is TRBJ2-3, with a tentative D call TRBD1 (5 bases). The CDR3 is 14 residues long. Looked up from germline, CDR1 is MNHNY and CDR2 is SVGAGI (reference sequence). The ends were cut back, 2 bases at V and 5 bases at J, with 11 bases in the middle. The CDR3 region has the DNA TGTGCCAGCAGTTACCAGGGATGGATAGATACGCAGTATTTT. Protein product: CASSYQGWIDTQYF.